The 15 T cell receptor beta chains reported below all come from one sample, sequenced in a study of cytomegalovirus exposure and HLA in healthy donors. Sequencing used immunoSEQ multiplex PCR; TCRdb keeps in-frame clones, though not all of them. The sample consists of about 280,000 clones, just over 85% of them appearing once. Material: PBMCs. The receptors originated from a woman aged 18-30 years in good health and CMV-seronegative.

The chain has TRBV27 and TRBJ1-5; a possible D gene is TRBD1 (6 bases). This CDR3 comprises 13 residues. V shed 5 bases and J shed 5 bases, with 10 bases lying between them. CDR1 and CDR2 from the germline V gene are MNHEY and SMNVEV (reference sequence). CDR3 DNA: TGTGCCAGCAGTATAACAGGGTATCAGCCCCAGCATTTT. Encoded protein: CASSITGYQPQHF.

The chain is built from TRBV28 and TRBJ2-5; 13 bases line up with TRBD2. Germline CDR1 and CDR2: MDHEN and SYDVKM. This CDR3 has 17 residues. With 3 bases clipped from V and 7 bases from J, the junction kept 11 bases outside the gene matches. CDR3 protein: CASSFAGLAGARGTQYF. The CDR3 nucleotides read TGTGCCAGCAGTTTCGCCGGACTAGCGGGGGCCCGGGGGACCCAGTACTTC.

The chain uses TRBV9 and TRBJ2-7; D is undetermined. The V gene lost 1 base and the J gene lost 4 bases, with 12 bases spanning the gap. From germline, CDR1 is SGDLS and CDR2 YYNGEE. The CDR3 length is 14 residues. CDR3 nucleotides: TGTGCCAGCAGCGTATCCAGCGCGAGTTACGAGCAGTACTTC. The encoded protein is CASSVSSASYEQYF.

V gene TRBV19 combines with J gene TRBJ1-2; 8 bases match TRBD1. Germline V gene data show CDR1 as LNHDA and CDR2 as SQIVND (reference sequence). CDR3 size: 14 residues. V was pared by 3 bases and J by 6 bases, with 6 bases of the junction left unmatched. The CDR3 is CASSIGRTGNGYTF. As DNA, the CDR3 is TGTGCCAGTAGTATCGGGAGGACAGGGAATGGCTACACCTTC.

The chain employs TRBV5-8 and TRBJ1-1; 8 bases line up with TRBD1. The germline V gene encodes CDR1 SGHTS and CDR2 YDEGEE. With V trimmed by 7 bases and J by 0 bases, 11 bases remained unmatched. This CDR3 has 16 residues. CDR3 sequence reads: CASEKRQGSMNTEAFF. The CDR3 nucleotides read TGTGCCAGCGAGAAACGACAGGGGAGCATGAACACTGAAGCTTTCTTT.

The chain has TRBV19 and TRBJ2-5; 7 positions match TRBD1. The CDR3 totals 14 residues. The germline gives CDR1 LNHDA, CDR2 SQIVND (reference sequence). V gave up 5 bases and J gave up 1 base; unmatched junction bases: 4. The CDR3 sequence is CASSGYRGQETQYF. The CDR3 coding sequence is TGTGCCAGTAGTGGATACAGGGGCCAAGAGACCCAGTACTTC.

This clone showed up just a few times. The chain is built from TRBV11-2 and TRBJ1-1; the D is unclear. Trimming stripped 10 bases from V and 3 bases from J, with 12 bases between. CDR3 size: 12 residues. The germline CDR1 and CDR2 sequences are SGHAT and FQNNGV. CDR3 sequence reads: CATPGRHTEAFF. DNA of the CDR3: TGTGCCACCCCGGGGAGGCACACTGAAGCTTTCTTT.

This clone was detected only once. The chain employs TRBV25-1 and TRBJ1-1; D possibly corresponds to TRBD1 (6 bases). CDR1 and CDR2 from the germline V gene are MGHDK and SYGVNS. The CDR3 loop spans 13 amino acids. Trimming pared 4 bases from V and 10 bases from J, leaving 16 bases between. CDR3 residues: CASSVNQGRGAFF. The CDR3 nucleotides are TGTGCCAGCAGTGTTAATCAGGGGCGTGGAGCTTTCTTT.

J is TRBJ2-2 and V is TRBV4-1; maybe TRBD2 (6 bases). The germline gives CDR1 MGHRA, CDR2 YSYEKL. The CDR3 extends over 15 amino acids. V was trimmed by 1 base and J by 9 bases, leaving 15 bases between them. This CDR3 reads CASSQGLVGVRELFF. In DNA form, the CDR3 reads TGCGCCAGCAGCCAAGGACTAGTGGGGGTTAGGGAGCTGTTTTTT.

This chain joins TRBV5-6 and TRBJ1-5; D possibly corresponds to TRBD1 (6 bases). CDR1 and CDR2 from the germline V gene are SGHDT and YYEEEE. V was shortened by 0 bases and J by 1 base, with 11 bases between the two germline ends. This CDR3 comprises 16 residues. The CDR3 bases are TGTGCCAGCAGCTTGGGGACAGCGAACAGCAATCAGCCCCAGCATTTT. Amino acids: CASSLGTANSNQPQHF.

V gene TRBV4-1 combines with J gene TRBJ2-1, with D unclear. This CDR3 spans 14 amino acids. V was shortened by 4 bases and J by 2 bases, with 9 bases between the two germline ends. From germline, CDR1 is MGHRA and CDR2 YSYEKL. The CDR3 sequence is CASSPSAAYNEQFF. CDR3 nucleotide sequence: TGCGCCAGCAGCCCTTCCGCAGCCTACAATGAGCAGTTCTTC.

In this sample, this clone turned up once. This sequence joins TRBV30 and TRBJ1-5; tentatively, D is TRBD1 (6 bases). This CDR3 comprises 15 residues. From germline, CDR1 is GTSNPN and CDR2 SVGIG (reference sequence). The V end lost 0 bases, the J end lost 0 bases, and 9 bases lay between the germline ends. CDR3 bases: TGTGCCTGGAGTGTCGGGACAAATAGCAATCAGCCCCAGCATTTT. It codes for CAWSVGTNSNQPQHF.

The V and J genes are TRBV28 and TRBJ2-7, with 12 positions matching TRBD2. Germline V gives CDR1 MDHEN, CDR2 SYDVKM. The CDR3 has 15 residues. Germline trimming cut 6 bases from V and 4 bases from J; bases unmatched to any gene: 7. CDR3 sequence: CASRGAGLAGYEQYF. CDR3 nucleotide sequence: TGTGCCAGCAGGGGGGCGGGACTAGCGGGTTACGAGCAGTACTTC.

The V call is TRBV29-1, the J call TRBJ1-1; 7 nucleotides match TRBD1. The germline V gene encodes CDR1 SQVTM and CDR2 ANQGSEA. The J segment lost 1 base and the V segment lost 8 bases, leaving 7 bases of the junction unmatched. This CDR3 region has 13 residues. The CDR3 DNA is TGCAGCTTCCATTGGGACAGGAACACTGAAGCTTTCTTT. This translates into CSFHWDRNTEAFF.

The gene calls are TRBV6-4 and TRBJ2-7, with TRBD1 identical over 8 bases. CDR3 size: 13 residues. The germline V gene encodes CDR1 MRHNA and CDR2 SNTAGT. V lost 3 bases to trimming and J lost 3 bases; unmatched junction nucleotides: 1. The CDR3 sequence is CASSDGQGYEQYF. The CDR3 DNA reads TGTGCCAGCAGTGATGGACAGGGCTACGAGCAGTACTTC.